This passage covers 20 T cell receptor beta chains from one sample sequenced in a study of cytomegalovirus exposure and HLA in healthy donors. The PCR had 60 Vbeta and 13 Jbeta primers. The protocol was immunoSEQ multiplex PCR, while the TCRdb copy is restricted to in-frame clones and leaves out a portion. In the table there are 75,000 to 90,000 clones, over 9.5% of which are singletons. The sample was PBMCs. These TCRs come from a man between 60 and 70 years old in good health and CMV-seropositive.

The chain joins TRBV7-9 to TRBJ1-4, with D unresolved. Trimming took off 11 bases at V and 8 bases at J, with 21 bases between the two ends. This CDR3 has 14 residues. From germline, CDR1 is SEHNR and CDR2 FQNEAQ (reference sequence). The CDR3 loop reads CAGGGRIPGEKLFF. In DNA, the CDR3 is TGTGCCGGCGGAGGGAGAATACCTGGAGAAAAACTGTTTTTT.

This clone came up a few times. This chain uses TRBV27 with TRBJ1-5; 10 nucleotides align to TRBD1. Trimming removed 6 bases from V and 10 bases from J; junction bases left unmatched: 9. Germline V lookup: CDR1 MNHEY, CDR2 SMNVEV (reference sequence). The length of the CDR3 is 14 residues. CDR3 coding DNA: TGTGCCAGCAGCTTAGGCGACAGGGGGCTACCCCAGCATTTT. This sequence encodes CASSLGDRGLPQHF.

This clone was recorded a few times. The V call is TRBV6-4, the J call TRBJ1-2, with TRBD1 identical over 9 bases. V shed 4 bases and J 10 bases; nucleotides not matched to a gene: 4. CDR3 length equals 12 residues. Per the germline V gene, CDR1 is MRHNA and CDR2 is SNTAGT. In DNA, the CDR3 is TGTGCCAGCAGTGGGACAGGGGCGTTCTACACCTTC. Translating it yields CASSGTGAFYTF.

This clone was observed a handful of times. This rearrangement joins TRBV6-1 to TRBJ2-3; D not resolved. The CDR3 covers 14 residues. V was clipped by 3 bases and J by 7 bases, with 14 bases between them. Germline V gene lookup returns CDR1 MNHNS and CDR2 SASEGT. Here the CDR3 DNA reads TGTGCCAGCAGTGACGGTCGGGTCGTGAATACGCAGTATTTT. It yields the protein CASSDGRVVNTQYF.

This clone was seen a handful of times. The CDR3 spells CASSPYSGGSPLHF. The DNA of the CDR3 is TGTGCCAGCAGTCCCTACTCAGGGGGCTCACCCCTCCACTTT. The chain uses TRBV6-5 and TRBJ1-6; 8 bases are a match to TRBD1. After removal of 5 bases from V and 10 bases from J, the junction contained 7 bases not matched to a gene. In germline, CDR1 is MNHEY, CDR2 SVGAGI. The CDR3 is 14 amino acids.

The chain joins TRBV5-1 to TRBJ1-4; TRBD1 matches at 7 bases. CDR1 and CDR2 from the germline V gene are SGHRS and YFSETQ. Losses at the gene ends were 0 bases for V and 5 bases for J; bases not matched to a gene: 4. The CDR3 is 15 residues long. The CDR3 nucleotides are TGCGCCAGCAGCTTGGGGACAGGAAGCAATGAAAAACTGTTTTTT. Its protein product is CASSLGTGSNEKLFF.

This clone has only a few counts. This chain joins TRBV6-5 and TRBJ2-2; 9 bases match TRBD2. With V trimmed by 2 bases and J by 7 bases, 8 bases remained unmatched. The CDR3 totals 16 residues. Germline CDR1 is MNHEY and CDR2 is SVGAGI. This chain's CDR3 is CASSYRGAREGGELFF. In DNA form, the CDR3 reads TGTGCCAGCAGTTACCGAGGGGCGCGGGAGGGCGGGGAGCTGTTTTTT.

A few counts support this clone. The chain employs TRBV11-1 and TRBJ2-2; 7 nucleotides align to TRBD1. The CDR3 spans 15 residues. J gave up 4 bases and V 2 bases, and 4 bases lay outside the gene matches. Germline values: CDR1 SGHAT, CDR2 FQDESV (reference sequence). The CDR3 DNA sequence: TGTGCCAGCAGCTTACGGACAGGATCCACCGGGGAGCTGTTTTTT. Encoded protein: CASSLRTGSTGELFF.

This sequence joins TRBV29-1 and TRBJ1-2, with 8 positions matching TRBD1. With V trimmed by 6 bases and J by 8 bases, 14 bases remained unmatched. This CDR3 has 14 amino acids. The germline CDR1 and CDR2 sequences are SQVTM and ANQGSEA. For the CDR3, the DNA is TGCAGCGTGGAGTCCCGGCAGGGGGCTCCGGGCTACACCTTC. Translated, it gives CSVESRQGAPGYTF.

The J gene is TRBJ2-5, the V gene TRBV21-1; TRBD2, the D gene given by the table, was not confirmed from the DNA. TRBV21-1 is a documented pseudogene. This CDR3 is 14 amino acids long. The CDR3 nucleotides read TGTGCCAGCAGCAAATCCCCGGGTAGGGAGACCCAGTACTTC. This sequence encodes CASSKSPGRETQYF.

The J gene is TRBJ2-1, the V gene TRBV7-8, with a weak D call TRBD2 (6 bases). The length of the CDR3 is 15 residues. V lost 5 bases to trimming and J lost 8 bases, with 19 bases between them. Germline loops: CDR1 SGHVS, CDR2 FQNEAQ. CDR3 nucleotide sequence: TGTGCCAGCAGCGCGATGGAGGTCGGGAGTGATGAGCAGTTCTTC. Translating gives CASSAMEVGSDEQFF.

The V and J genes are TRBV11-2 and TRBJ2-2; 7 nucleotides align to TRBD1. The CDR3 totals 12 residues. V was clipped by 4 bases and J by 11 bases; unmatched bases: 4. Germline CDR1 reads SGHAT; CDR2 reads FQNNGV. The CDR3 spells CASSSQGTELFF. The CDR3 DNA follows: TGTGCCAGCAGCTCACAGGGGACAGAGCTGTTTTTT.

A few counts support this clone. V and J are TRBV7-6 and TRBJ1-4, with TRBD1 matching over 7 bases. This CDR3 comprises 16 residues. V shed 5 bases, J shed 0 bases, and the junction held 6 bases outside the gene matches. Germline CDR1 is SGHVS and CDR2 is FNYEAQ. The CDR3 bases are TGTGCCAGCAGCACGACAGGGCCCGCAACTAATGAAAAACTGTTTTTT. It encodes CASSTTGPATNEKLFF.

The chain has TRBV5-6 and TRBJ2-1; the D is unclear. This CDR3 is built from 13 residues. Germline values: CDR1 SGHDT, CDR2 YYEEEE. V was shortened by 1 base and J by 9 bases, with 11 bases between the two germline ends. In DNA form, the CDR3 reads TGTGCCAGCAGCTTGAAACAGAGTACTGAGCAGTTCTTC. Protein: CASSLKQSTEQFF.

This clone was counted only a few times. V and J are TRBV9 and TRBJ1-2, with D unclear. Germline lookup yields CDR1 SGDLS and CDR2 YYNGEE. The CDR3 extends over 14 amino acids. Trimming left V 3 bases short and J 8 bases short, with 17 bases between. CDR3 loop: CASSAEAGLEGYTF. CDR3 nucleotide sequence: TGTGCCAGCAGCGCGGAGGCCGGCCTAGAAGGCTACACCTTC.

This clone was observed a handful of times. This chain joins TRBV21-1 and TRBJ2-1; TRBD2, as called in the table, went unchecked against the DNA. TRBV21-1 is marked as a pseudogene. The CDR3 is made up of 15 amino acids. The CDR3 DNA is TGTGCCAGCAGCACGACTAGCGGGAGCTACAATGAGCAGTTCTTC. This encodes CASSTTSGSYNEQFF.

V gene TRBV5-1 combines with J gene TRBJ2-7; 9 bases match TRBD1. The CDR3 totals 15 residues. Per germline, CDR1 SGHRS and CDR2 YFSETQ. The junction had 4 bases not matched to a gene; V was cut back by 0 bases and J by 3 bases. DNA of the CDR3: TGCGCCAGCAGCTTGGCAACAGGGGGCTTCTACGAGCAGTACGTC. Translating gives CASSLATGGFYEQYV.

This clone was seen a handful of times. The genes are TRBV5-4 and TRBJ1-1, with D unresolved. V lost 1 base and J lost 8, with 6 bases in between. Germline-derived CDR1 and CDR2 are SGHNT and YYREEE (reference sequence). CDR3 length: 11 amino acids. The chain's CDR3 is CASSLSGEAFF. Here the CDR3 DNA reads TGTGCCAGCAGCTTGTCCGGGGAAGCTTTCTTT.

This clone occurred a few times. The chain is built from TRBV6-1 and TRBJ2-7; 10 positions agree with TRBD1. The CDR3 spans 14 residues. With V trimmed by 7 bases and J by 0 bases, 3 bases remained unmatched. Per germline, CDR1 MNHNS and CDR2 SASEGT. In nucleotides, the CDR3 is TGTGCCAGCACCGGGACAGGGGTCTCCTACGAGCAGTACGTC. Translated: CASTGTGVSYEQYV.

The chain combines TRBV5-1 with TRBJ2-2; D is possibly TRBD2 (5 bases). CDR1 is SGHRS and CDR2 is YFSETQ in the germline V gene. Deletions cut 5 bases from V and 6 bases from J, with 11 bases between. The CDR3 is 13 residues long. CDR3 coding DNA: TGCGCCAGCAGGGACTCCCCACCCGGGGAGCTGTTTTTT. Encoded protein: CASRDSPPGELFF. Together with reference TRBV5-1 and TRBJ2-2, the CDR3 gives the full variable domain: KAGVTQTPRYLIKTRGQQVTLSCSPISGHRSVSWYQQTPGQGLQFLFEYFSETQRNKGNFPGRFSGRQFSNSRSEMNVSTLELGDSALYLCASRDSPPGELFFGEGSRLTVL.